The clone carrying this TCR beta chain has more than one count but fewer than ten. Its antigen is undetermined. The data originate from a study of T cell responses to AZD1222 COVID-19 vaccine. Study information: Pooling was applied to second doses at about 4 or about 12 weeks.

Some clones are missing from TCRdb's copy, which holds only in-frame ones; the method was immunoSEQ multiplex PCR. The sample carries approximately 80,000 clones, about 90% recorded once. Findings of the study overall: CD4 TCRs covered the whole spike, strongest at regions 160-218 and 743-854. The repertoires were collected only after the peak T cell response.

This CDR3 region has 12 residues. Trimming removed 5 bases at V and 6 bases at J, with 11 bases between. The sequencing used peripheral blood, collected on day 0 of AZD1222 vaccination. This chain joins TRBV12-3 or TRBV12-4 and TRBJ2-7; D is undetermined. This TCR came from an adult in good health. Written as DNA, the CDR3 is TGTGCCAGCAGTCTTCAGCTGACCGAGCAGTACTTC. This translates into CASSLQLTEQYF.